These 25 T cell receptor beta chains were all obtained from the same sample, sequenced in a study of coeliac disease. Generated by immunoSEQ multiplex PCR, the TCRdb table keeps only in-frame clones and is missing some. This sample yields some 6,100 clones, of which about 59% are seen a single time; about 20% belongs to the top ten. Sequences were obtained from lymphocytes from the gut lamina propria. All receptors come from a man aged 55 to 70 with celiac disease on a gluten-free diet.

The CDR3 coding sequence is TGTGCCAGCTCACCCCGACAGGGTCTCGACTATGGCTACACCTTC. Translation: CASSPRQGLDYGYTF. The chain uses TRBV18 and TRBJ1-2; 7 bases line up with TRBD1. CDR3 length: 15 residues. V dropped 3 bases and J dropped 3; count of bases not matched to a gene: 7. CDR1 KGHSH and CDR2 LQKENI come from the germline V gene.

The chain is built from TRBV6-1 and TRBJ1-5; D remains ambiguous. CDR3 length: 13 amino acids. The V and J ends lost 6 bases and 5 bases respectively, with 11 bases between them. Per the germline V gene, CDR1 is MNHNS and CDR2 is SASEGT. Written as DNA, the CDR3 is TGTGCCAGCAGCCCGCGGGAGGATCAGCCCCAGCATTTT. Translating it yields CASSPREDQPQHF.

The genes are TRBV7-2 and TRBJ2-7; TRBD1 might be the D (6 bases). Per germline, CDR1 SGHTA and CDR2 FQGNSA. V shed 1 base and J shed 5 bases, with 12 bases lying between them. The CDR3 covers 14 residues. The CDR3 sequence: CASSLELRGNEQYF. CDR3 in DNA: TGTGCCAGCAGCTTAGAATTGAGGGGGAACGAGCAGTACTTC.

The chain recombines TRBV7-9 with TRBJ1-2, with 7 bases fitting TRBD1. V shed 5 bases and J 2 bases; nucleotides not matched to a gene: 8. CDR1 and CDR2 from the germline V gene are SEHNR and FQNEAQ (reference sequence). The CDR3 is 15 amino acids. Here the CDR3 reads CASSRVGTANYGYTF. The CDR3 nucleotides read TGTGCCAGCAGCAGAGTTGGGACAGCGAACTATGGCTACACCTTC.

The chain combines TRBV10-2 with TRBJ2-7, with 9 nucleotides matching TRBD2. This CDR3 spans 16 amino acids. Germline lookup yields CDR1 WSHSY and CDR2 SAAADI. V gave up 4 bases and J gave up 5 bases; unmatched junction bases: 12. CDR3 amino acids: CASSGGLRGGLDEQYF. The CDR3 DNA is TGCGCCAGCAGTGGGGGGTTGCGGGGGGGCCTCGACGAGCAGTACTTC.

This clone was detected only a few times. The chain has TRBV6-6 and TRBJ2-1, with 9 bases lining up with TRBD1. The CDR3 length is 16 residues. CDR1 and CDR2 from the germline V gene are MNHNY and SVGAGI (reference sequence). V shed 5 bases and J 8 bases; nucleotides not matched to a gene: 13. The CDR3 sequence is CASSRLPGQGHDEQFF. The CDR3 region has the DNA TGTGCCAGCAGTCGCCTCCCGGGACAGGGCCACGATGAGCAGTTCTTC.

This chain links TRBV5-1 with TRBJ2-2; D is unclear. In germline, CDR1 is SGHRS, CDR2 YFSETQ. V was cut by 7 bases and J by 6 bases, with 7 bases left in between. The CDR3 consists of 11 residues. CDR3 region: CASQIPGELFF. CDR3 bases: TGCGCCAGCCAAATCCCCGGGGAGCTGTTTTTT.

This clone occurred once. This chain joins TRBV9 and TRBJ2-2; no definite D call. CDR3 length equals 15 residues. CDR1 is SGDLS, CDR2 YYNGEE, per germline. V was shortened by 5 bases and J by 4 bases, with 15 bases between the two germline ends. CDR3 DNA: TGTGCCAGCAGTAAAGCTTCAGGAAGCACCGGGGAGCTGTTTTTT. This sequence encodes CASSKASGSTGELFF.

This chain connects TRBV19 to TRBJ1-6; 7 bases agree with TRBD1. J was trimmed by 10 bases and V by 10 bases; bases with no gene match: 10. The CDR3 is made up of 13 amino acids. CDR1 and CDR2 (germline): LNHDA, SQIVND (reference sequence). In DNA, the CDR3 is TGTGCCACCGCGACAGGGAATGGCTCACCCCTCCACTTT. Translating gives CATATGNGSPLHF.

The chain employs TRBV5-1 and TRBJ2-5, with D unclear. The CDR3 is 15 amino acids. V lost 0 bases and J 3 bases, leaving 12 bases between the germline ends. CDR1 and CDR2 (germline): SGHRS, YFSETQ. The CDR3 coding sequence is TGCGCCAGCAGCTTGGGTGGGCCCGCGAAAGAGACCCAGTACTTC. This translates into CASSLGGPAKETQYF.

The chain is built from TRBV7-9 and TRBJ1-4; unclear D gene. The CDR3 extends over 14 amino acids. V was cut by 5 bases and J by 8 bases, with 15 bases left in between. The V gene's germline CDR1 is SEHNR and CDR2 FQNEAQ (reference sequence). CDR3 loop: CASSPRDFGEKLFF. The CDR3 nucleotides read TGTGCCAGCAGCCCCCGGGATTTCGGGGAAAAACTGTTTTTT.

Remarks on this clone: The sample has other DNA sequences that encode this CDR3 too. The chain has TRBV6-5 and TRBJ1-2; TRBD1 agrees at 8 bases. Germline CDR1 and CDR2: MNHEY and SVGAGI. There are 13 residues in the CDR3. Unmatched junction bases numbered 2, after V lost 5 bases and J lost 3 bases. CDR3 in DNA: TGTGCCAGCAGTCCGACAGGGGACTATGGCTACACCTTC. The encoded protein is CASSPTGDYGYTF.

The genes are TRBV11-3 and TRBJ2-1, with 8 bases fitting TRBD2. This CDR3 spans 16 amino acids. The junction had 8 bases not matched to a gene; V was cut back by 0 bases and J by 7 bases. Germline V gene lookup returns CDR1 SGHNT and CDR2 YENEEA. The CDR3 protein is CASSLDGAGGANEQFF. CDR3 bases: TGTGCCAGCAGCTTAGACGGGGCGGGGGGTGCTAATGAGCAGTTCTTC. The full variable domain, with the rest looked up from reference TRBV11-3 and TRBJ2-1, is EAGVVQSPRYKIIEKKQPVAFWCNPISGHNTLYWYLQNLGQGPELLIRYENEEAVDDSQLPKDRFSAERLKGVDSTLKIQPAELGDSAVYLCASSLDGAGGANEQFFGPGTRLTVL.

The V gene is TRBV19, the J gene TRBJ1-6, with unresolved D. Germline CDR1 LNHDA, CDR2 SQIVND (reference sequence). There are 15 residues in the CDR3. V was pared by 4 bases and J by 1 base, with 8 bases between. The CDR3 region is CASSRPNSYNSPLHF. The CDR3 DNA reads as TGTGCCAGTAGTAGGCCGAATTCCTATAATTCACCCCTCCACTTT. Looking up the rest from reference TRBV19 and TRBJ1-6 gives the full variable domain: DGGITQSPKYLFRKEGQNVTLSCEQNLNHDAMYWYRQDPGQGLRLIYYSQIVNDFQKGDIAEGYSVSREKKESFPLTVTSAQKNPTAFYLCASSRPNSYNSPLHFGNGTRLTVT.

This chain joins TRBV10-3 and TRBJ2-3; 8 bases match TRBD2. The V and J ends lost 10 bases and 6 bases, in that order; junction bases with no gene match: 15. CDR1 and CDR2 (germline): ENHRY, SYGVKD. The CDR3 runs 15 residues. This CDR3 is CATTVGGVQRDTQYF. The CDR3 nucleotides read TGTGCCACCACGGTCGGGGGGGTTCAAAGGGATACGCAGTATTTT.

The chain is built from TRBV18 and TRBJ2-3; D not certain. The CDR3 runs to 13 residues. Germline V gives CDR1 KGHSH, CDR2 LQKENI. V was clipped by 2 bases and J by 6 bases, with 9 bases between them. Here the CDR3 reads CASSPSQLDTQYF. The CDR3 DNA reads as TGTGCCAGCTCACCATCTCAACTCGATACGCAGTATTTT.

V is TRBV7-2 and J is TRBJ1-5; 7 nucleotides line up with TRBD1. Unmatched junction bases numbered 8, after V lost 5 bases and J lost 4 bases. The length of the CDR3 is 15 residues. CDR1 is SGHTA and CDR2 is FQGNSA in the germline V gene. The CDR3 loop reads CASSARTGYNQPQHF. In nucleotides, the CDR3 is TGTGCCAGCAGCGCTCGGACAGGTTATAATCAGCCCCAGCATTTT.

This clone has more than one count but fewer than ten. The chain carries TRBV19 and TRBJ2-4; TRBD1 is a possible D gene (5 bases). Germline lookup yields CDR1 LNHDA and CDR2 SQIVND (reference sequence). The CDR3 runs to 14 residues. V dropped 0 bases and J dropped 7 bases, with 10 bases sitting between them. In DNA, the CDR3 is TGTGCCAGTAGTATAGAAGGGGTGGGGAACATTCAGTACTTC. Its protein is CASSIEGVGNIQYF.

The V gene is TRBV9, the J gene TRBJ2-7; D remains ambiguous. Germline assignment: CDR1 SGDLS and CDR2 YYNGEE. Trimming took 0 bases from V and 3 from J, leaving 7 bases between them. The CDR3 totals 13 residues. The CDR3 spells CASSVGGSYEQYF. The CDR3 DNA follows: TGTGCCAGCAGCGTAGGCGGAAGCTACGAGCAGTACTTC. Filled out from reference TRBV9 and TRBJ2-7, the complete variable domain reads DSGVTQTPKHLITATGQRVTLRCSPRSGDLSVYWYQQSLDQGLQFLIQYYNGEERAKGNILERFSAQQFPDLHSELNLSSLELGDSALYFCASSVGGSYEQYFGPGTRLTVT.

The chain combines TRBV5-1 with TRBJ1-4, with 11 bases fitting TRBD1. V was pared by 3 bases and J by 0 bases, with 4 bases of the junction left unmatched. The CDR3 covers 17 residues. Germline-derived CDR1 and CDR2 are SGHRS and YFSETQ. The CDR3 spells CASSSGTGGPTNEKLFF. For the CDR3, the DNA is TGCGCCAGCAGCTCGGGGACAGGGGGTCCAACTAATGAAAAACTGTTTTTT.

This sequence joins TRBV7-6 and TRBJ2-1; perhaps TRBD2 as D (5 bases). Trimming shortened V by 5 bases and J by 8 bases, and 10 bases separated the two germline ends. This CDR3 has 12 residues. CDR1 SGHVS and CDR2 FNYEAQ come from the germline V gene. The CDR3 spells CASSPREDEQFF. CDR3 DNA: TGTGCCAGCAGCCCCCGGGAAGATGAGCAGTTCTTC.

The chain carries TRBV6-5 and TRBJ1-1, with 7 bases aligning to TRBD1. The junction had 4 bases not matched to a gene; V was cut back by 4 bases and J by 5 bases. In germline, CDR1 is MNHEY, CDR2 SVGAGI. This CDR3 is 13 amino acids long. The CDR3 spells CASSSNRGTEAFF. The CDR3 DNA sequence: TGTGCCAGCAGTTCGAACAGGGGTACTGAAGCTTTCTTT.

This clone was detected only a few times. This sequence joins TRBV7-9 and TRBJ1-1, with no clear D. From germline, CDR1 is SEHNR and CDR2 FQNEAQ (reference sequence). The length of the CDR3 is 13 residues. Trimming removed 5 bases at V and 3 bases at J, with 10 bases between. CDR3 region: CASSPTPHTEAFF. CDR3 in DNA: TGTGCCAGCAGCCCCACACCTCACACTGAAGCTTTCTTT.

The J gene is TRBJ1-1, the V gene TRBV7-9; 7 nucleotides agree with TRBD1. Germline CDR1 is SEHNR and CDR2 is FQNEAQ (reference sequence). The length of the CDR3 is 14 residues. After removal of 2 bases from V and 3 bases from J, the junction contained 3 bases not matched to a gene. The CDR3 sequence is CASSLRQGDTEAFF. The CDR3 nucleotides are TGTGCCAGCAGCTTAAGGCAGGGGGACACTGAAGCTTTCTTT. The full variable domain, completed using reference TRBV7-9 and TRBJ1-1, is DTGVSQNPRHKITKRGQNVTFRCDPISEHNRLYWYRQTLGQGPEFLTYFQNEAQLEKSRLLSDRFSAERPKGSFSTLEIQRTEQGDSAMYLCASSLRQGDTEAFFGQGTRLTVV.

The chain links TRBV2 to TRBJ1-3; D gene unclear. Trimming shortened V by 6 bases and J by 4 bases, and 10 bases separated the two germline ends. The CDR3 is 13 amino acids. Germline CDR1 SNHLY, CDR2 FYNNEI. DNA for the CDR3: TGTGCCAGCAGCGCAGGATTAGGAAACACCATATATTTT. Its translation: CASSAGLGNTIYF.